This T cell receptor beta chain was retrieved from a study of vaccination effects on CD4 cells after COVID-19. Sequencing used immunoSEQ multiplex PCR; TCRdb keeps in-frame clones, though not all of them. The table lists approximately 40,000 clones, 55% to 75% of them singletons, with 22% in the top ten. Sequencing was preceded by expansion of antigen-specific CD4+ T cells with viral peptide pools in the ViraFEST assay. Isolating CD4+ T cells followed around nine days of culture. Prior SARS-CoV-2 infection was absent in the vaccine recipients, as shown by negative nucleocapsid antibodies. Points on this clone: No antigen is known for it.

The sequencing here drew on CD4+ T cells from PBMCs cultured with SARS-CoV-2 spike peptides, taken before COVID-19 vaccination. This receptor was obtained from a human donor who received a COVID-19 vaccine.

Here the CDR3 reads CASSRNLASMGRDTQYF. CDR3 bases: TGTGCCAGTAGTAGGAATCTAGCGTCGATGGGGCGGGATACGCAGTATTTT. V and J are TRBV19 and TRBJ2-3; possible D gene TRBD2, 6 bases. The length of the CDR3 is 17 residues. Trimming cost V 4 bases and J 6 bases, with 23 bases left between them. Per the germline V gene, CDR1 is LNHDA and CDR2 is SQIVND (reference sequence).